This T cell receptor (beta chain) was documented in a study of early T cells in non-severe SARS-CoV-2 infection. Overall study context: Sequencing was performed on bulk RNA from unsorted whole blood, leaving chains unpaired.

Unique molecular identifiers were added to individual cDNA molecules. TCRdb itself ran the 5' RACE reads through MiXCR, one entry per CDR3 protein. The sample contains tens of thousands of distinct CDR3 sequences, 7% to 8% of which appear only once. This clonotype was seen many times. Germline CDR1 DFQATT, CDR2 SNEGSKA (reference sequence). The CDR3 sequence is 15 residues long. Germline trimming cut 6 bases from V and 0 bases from J; bases unmatched to any gene: 4. The sequencing input was whole blood. The chain joins TRBV20-1 to TRBJ2-7; 14 nucleotides agree with TRBD2. The source is an adult who was a healthcare worker with PCR-confirmed SARS-CoV-2 infection or an uninfected control (not recorded which). The chain's CDR3 is CSARLAGGSSYEQYF. In nucleotides, the CDR3 is TGCAGTGCCAGACTAGCGGGGGGGAGCTCCTACGAGCAGTACTTC.